One and the same sample provided the 10 T cell receptor beta chains below, sequenced in a study of CD8 T cells in ankylosing spondylitis. TCRdb reanalysed the 5' RACE reads using MiXCR and keeps one entry per CDR3 protein. This sample yields fewer than 250,000 distinct CDR3 sequences, of which roughly a tenth are seen a single time; over 20% belongs to the top ten. Sequenced: blood, either unsorted or a sorted T cell fraction (not recorded which). These receptors were obtained from a male donor with ankylosing spondylitis or in good health (not recorded which).

A few counts support this clonotype. This sequence joins TRBV7-9 and TRBJ1-1; TRBD1 matches at 8 bases. The CDR3 has 14 amino acids. Germline trimming cut 1 base from V and 6 bases from J; bases unmatched to any gene: 4. The germline gives CDR1 SEHNR, CDR2 FQNEAQ (reference sequence). The CDR3 sequence: CASSLGAGGSEAFF. The CDR3 DNA sequence: TGTGCCAGCAGCTTAGGGGCAGGGGGCTCTGAAGCTTTCTTT. Variable domain in full (rest from reference TRBV7-9 and TRBJ1-1): DTGVSQNPRHKITKRGQNVTFRCDPISEHNRLYWYRQTLGQGPEFLTYFQNEAQLEKSRLLSDRFSAERPKGSFSTLEIQRTEQGDSAMYLCASSLGAGGSEAFFGQGTRLTVV.

V gene TRBV5-1 combines with J gene TRBJ1-2, with D unclear. V was cut by 3 bases and J by 8 bases, with 17 bases left in between. Germline loops: CDR1 SGHRS, CDR2 YFSETQ. This CDR3 region has 14 residues. The CDR3 reads CASSYTDTGGGYTF. The CDR3, as DNA: TGCGCCAGCAGCTATACTGATACCGGCGGGGGCTACACCTTC. Supplemented by reference TRBV5-1 and TRBJ1-2, the full variable domain reads KAGVTQTPRYLIKTRGQQVTLSCSPISGHRSVSWYQQTPGQGLQFLFEYFSETQRNKGNFPGRFSGRQFSNSRSEMNVSTLELGDSALYLCASSYTDTGGGYTFGSGTRLTVV.

This clonotype was seen repeatedly, ten times or more. DNA for the CDR3: TGTGCCAGCAGTTTTGACCCGGTAGGGGGACCCCAGCATTTT. Its translation: CASSFDPVGGPQHF. The chain combines TRBV27 with TRBJ1-5; possible D gene TRBD1, 6 bases. The CDR3 spans 14 residues. Trimming took off 3 bases at V and 10 bases at J, with 16 bases between the two ends. The germline V gene encodes CDR1 MNHEY and CDR2 SMNVEV (reference sequence).

The rearrangement uses TRBV2 and TRBJ1-6; D not resolved. Trimming shortened V by 1 base and J by 8 bases, and 9 bases separated the two germline ends. CDR3 length: 14 amino acids. Germline CDR1 and CDR2: SNHLY and FYNNEI. The CDR3 DNA sequence: TGTGCCAGCAGTGAAGGGCAGGAGTATTCACCCCTCCACTTT. Translation gives CASSEGQEYSPLHF. The complete variable domain, with remaining parts taken from reference TRBV2 and TRBJ1-6, reads EPEVTQTPSHQVTQMGQEVILRCVPISNHLYFYWYRQILGQKVEFLVSFYNNEISEKSEIFDDQFSVERPDGSNFTLKIRSTKLEDSAMYFCASSEGQEYSPLHFGNGTRLTVT.

This clonotype was counted between two and nine times. This sequence joins TRBV20-1 and TRBJ2-7; 8 positions match TRBD1. The CDR3 covers 14 residues. V gave up 1 base and J gave up 2 bases; unmatched junction bases: 4. CDR1 is DFQATT, CDR2 SNEGSKA, per germline (reference sequence). CDR3 coding DNA: TGCAGTGCTAGAGCCGGGACAGGCCCCTACGAGCAGTACTTC. Its translation is CSARAGTGPYEQYF.

In its sample, this clonotype was seen many times. The rearrangement joins TRBV7-2 to TRBJ1-5; no clear D. The V end lost 1 base, the J end lost 0 bases, and 10 bases lay between the germline ends. Germline V gives CDR1 SGHTA, CDR2 FQGNSA. CDR3 length equals 16 residues. CDR3 sequence reads: CASSLEGRNSNQPQHF. The CDR3 DNA reads as TGTGCCAGCAGCTTAGAGGGCAGAAATAGCAATCAGCCCCAGCATTTT. Combining the CDR3 with reference TRBV7-2 and TRBJ1-5 gives the whole variable domain GAGVSQSPSNKVTEKGKDVELRCDPISGHTALYWYRQSLGQGLEFLIYFQGNSAPDKSGLPSDRFSAERTGGSVSTLTIQRTQQEDSAVYLCASSLEGRNSNQPQHFGDGTRLSIL.

This clonotype was counted at least ten times. The chain links TRBV5-1 to TRBJ2-1; 9 bases are a match to TRBD2. Germline CDR1 reads SGHRS; CDR2 reads YFSETQ. V dropped 0 bases and J dropped 3; count of bases not matched to a gene: 4. The CDR3 length is 16 residues. As DNA, the CDR3 is TGCGCCAGCAGCTTGGGGGCTAGCGGGATCTACAATGAGCAGTTCTTC. Protein product: CASSLGASGIYNEQFF.

This clonotype was picked up many times. The V and J genes are TRBV20-1 and TRBJ2-1; D not resolved. CDR3 size: 16 residues. Trimming cost V 0 bases and J 9 bases, with 21 bases left between them. CDR1 DFQATT and CDR2 SNEGSKA come from the germline V gene (reference sequence). For the CDR3, the DNA is TGCAGTGCTAGAGATTCGGCAAGGATGGAGACGGGTGAGCAGTTCTTC. Protein product: CSARDSARMETGEQFF.

The table lists this clonotype with many counts. The rearrangement joins TRBV5-1 to TRBJ2-7; 7 positions match TRBD2. The CDR3 sequence is 14 residues long. With 3 bases clipped from V and 2 bases from J, the junction kept 5 bases outside the gene matches. Germline V gene data show CDR1 as SGHRS and CDR2 as YFSETQ. The CDR3 DNA sequence: TGCGCCAGCAGCTCGGGAGGCGAAACCTACGAGCAGTACTTC. Translated: CASSSGGETYEQYF.

The table lists this clonotype with many counts. The CDR3 protein is CASSDLGQGPNISQPQHF. DNA of the CDR3: TGTGCCAGCAGCGATCTAGGACAGGGACCAAATATATCCCAGCCCCAGCATTTT. This chain joins TRBV3-1 and TRBJ1-5; 8 nucleotides agree with TRBD1. Germline-derived CDR1 and CDR2 are LGHDT and YNNKEL (reference sequence). The CDR3 has 18 residues. After removal of 5 bases from V and 7 bases from J, the junction contained 19 bases not matched to a gene.